The rows below give T cell receptor beta chains drawn from one sample of a study of early T cells in non-severe SARS-CoV-2 infection. TCRdb reanalysed the 5' RACE reads using MiXCR and keeps one entry per CDR3 protein. The data contain about 68,000 distinct CDR3 sequences, roughly a tenth of them singletons. Input material: whole blood. All receptors derive from an adult who was a healthcare worker with PCR-confirmed SARS-CoV-2 infection or an uninfected control (not recorded which). Each CDR3 is given with its conserved first and last residue. The D gene is left open where the match is weak. Expanded clones are given a class, and other clones once, few, many or no size at all.

j_gene,v_gene,d_gene,abundance,CDR3nt,CDR3aa
TRBJ2-2,TRBV30,.,few,TGTGCCTGGAGTGTAAAGCGGAGATACACCGGGGAGCTGTTTTTT,CAWSVKRRYTGELFF
TRBJ2-7,TRBV3-1,.,.,TGTGCCAGCAGCCAAGTGGACGAGCAGTACTTC,CASSQVDEQYF
TRBJ2-7,TRBV27,.,.,TGTGCCAGCAGTTTGGTAGCTTACAATTCCTACGAGCAGTACTTC,CASSLVAYNSYEQYF
TRBJ2-3,TRBV14,TRBD2,few,TGTGCCAGCAGCCGGGGAGTAGCGGGAACGGATACGCAGTATTTT,CASSRGVAGTDTQYF
TRBJ1-1,TRBV27,.,.,TGTGCCAGCAGTCGGTATCTATCGGGGAACACTGAAGCTTTCTTT,CASSRYLSGNTEAFF
TRBJ2-3,TRBV28,.,few,TGTGCCAGCAGCAAAAATACGCAGTATTTT,CASSKNTQYF
TRBJ1-1,TRBV12-3/TRBV12-4,TRBD1,.,TGTGCCAGCAGTTTAGAGTTATGGGACAGGGGGCATCGGGCTTTCTTT,CASSLELWDRGHRAFF
TRBJ1-2,TRBV6-2/TRBV6-3,.,many,TGTGCCAGCAGTTACAGGAGGGGCGTAGGTGGCGGCTACACCTTC,CASSYRRGVGGGYTF
TRBJ1-1,TRBV7-9,.,few,TGTGCCAGCAGCCCGGCAGGGAGGATGAACACTGAAGCTTTCTTT,CASSPAGRMNTEAFF
TRBJ2-1,TRBV7-9,.,many,TGTGCCAGCACCATCTTAGTGGATTACAATGAGCAGTTCTTC,CASTILVDYNEQFF
TRBJ2-2,TRBV11-2,.,.,TGTGCCAGCAGCTCTCCGTCCCGAGCGAACACCGGGGAGCTGTTTTTT,CASSSPSRANTGELFF
TRBJ2-1,TRBV5-1,TRBD2,few,TGCGCCAGCAGCTCTGGACTAGCGGGAAGCTCCTACAATGAGCAGTTCTTC,CASSSGLAGSSYNEQFF
TRBJ2-7,TRBV4-2,.,.,TGTGCCAGCAGCCAAGCCGGTACTTACGAGCAGTACTTC,CASSQAGTYEQYF
TRBJ1-4,TRBV28,TRBD1,.,TGTGCCAGCAGTCCAGGGGGCGCGTCTGAAAAACTGTTTTTT,CASSPGGASEKLFF
TRBJ2-1,TRBV7-9,.,.,TGTGCCAGCAGCCCACGGGGGTCCTACAATGAGCAGTTCTTC,CASSPRGSYNEQFF
TRBJ2-7,TRBV12-3/TRBV12-4,.,.,TGTGCCAGCAGTTTCCAGTCCGCCCAAGCGGAGCAGTACTTC,CASSFQSAQAEQYF
TRBJ2-7,TRBV7-8,TRBD2,.,TGTGCCAGCAGCCAACTAGCGGGGGGCTCCTACGAGCAGTACTTC,CASSQLAGGSYEQYF
TRBJ2-1,TRBV19,TRBD2,.,TGTGCCAGTAGTCCGAGACTAGCGGGAGGGCAGGACAATGAGCAGTTCTTC,CASSPRLAGGQDNEQFF
TRBJ2-1,TRBV28,.,few,TGTGCCAGCAGTTTATCTACAAATGAGCAGTTCTTC,CASSLSTNEQFF
TRBJ2-2,TRBV2,TRBD2,few,TGTGCCAGCAGACAGGGACTAGCGAACACCGGGGAGCTGTTTTTT,CASRQGLANTGELFF
TRBJ2-1,TRBV30,TRBD1,.,TGTGCCTGGAGCCGCGACAGGGACCTTTTCTTC,CAWSRDRDLFF
TRBJ1-2,TRBV12-3/TRBV12-4,.,.,TGTGCCAGCAGTTTAAGTCGTGTGCTTAACTATGGCTACACCTTC,CASSLSRVLNYGYTF
TRBJ1-2,TRBV27,TRBD1,many,TGTGCCAGCAGTCCTCTATATCGGACAGGGGATAACTATGGCTACACCTTC,CASSPLYRTGDNYGYTF
TRBJ1-1,TRBV5-1,.,.,TGCGCCAGCAGCTTGGCCGGGCGGGGAGCGGCTGAAGCTTTCTTT,CASSLAGRGAAEAFF
TRBJ2-1,TRBV27,.,many,TGTGCCAGCAGCCTTTCGGGGGCCAATGAGCAGTTCTTC,CASSLSGANEQFF
TRBJ2-2,TRBV7-2,.,few,TGTGCCAGCAGCTTACTCCCCGGCACCGGGGAGCTGTTTTTT,CASSLLPGTGELFF
TRBJ2-1,TRBV12-3/TRBV12-4,TRBD1,.,TGTGCCAGCAGCCCCGGGACAGCCTATTACAATGAGCAGTTCTTC,CASSPGTAYYNEQFF
TRBJ2-7,TRBV20-1,TRBD1,.,TGCAGTGCTGGAAGGGACAGACTCTACGAGCAGTACTTC,CSAGRDRLYEQYF
TRBJ1-1,TRBV20-1,.,few,TGCAGTGCTAGAGTCGGAGAGAACACTGAAGCTTTCTTT,CSARVGENTEAFF
TRBJ2-5,TRBV29-1,TRBD1,few,TGCAGCGTCGACAAAAGGGGGCAGCAAGAGACCCAGTACTTC,CSVDKRGQQETQYF
TRBJ2-1,TRBV29-1,.,few,TGCAGCGTTGTCCCTTCAGCCGCGGGAAGAAGGTACTCCTACAATGAGCAGTTCTTC,CSVVPSAAGRRYSYNEQFF
TRBJ2-7,TRBV11-2,TRBD1,.,TGTGCCAGCAGCCTAGGGACAGGGGATCCCTACGAGCAGTACTTC,CASSLGTGDPYEQYF
TRBJ2-7,TRBV7-2,.,many,TGTGCCAGCAGCTTAGCGGGAGCGTACGAGCAGTACTTC,CASSLAGAYEQYF
TRBJ1-2,TRBV28,.,.,TGTGCCAGCAGTTCTACTGAGGGGAGCTACACCTTC,CASSSTEGSYTF
TRBJ2-5,TRBV18,.,.,TGTGCCAGCTCACCAGAAGGCGGGACCCAGTACTTC,CASSPEGGTQYF
TRBJ2-1,TRBV7-6,TRBD2,few,TGTGCCAGCAGCTTAGGGGAGACTAGCGGGTACTCCTACAATGAGCAGTTCTTC,CASSLGETSGYSYNEQFF
TRBJ2-3,TRBV12-3/TRBV12-4,.,.,TGTGCCAGCCAACCCTCGGGGAAGGGCTCAAGCACAGATACGCAGTATTTT,CASQPSGKGSSTDTQYF
TRBJ2-4,TRBV6-2/TRBV6-3,.,few,TGTGCCAGCAGTTACTCGATCATAGCGGAACTAGCCAAAAACATTCAGTACTTC,CASSYSIIAELAKNIQYF
TRBJ2-7,TRBV5-6,.,many,TGTGCCAGCAGCTTGGGTTCGGGGGCGAGGGAGCAGTACTTC,CASSLGSGAREQYF
TRBJ1-2,TRBV18,.,.,TGTGCCAGCTCACCTTTACGTCGGGGGGAGAACTATGGCTACACCTTC,CASSPLRRGENYGYTF
TRBJ2-7,TRBV7-8,TRBD2,few,TGTGCCAGCAGCTTAACGGTGTCGGGGACTAGTATGTACGAGCAGTACTTC,CASSLTVSGTSMYEQYF
TRBJ2-1,TRBV14,.,many,TGTGCCAGCAGTACAAGCCGGTTTTGGAATGAGCAGTTCTTC,CASSTSRFWNEQFF
TRBJ2-7,TRBV15,.,few,TGTGCCACCAGCAGAGGTGGGGAATACGAGCAGTACTTC,CATSRGGEYEQYF
TRBJ2-1,TRBV20-1,TRBD2,.,TGCAGTGCTAGAGATGGGCTAGCGGCCGATGAGCAGTTCTTC,CSARDGLAADEQFF
TRBJ2-6,TRBV5-1,.,.,TGCGCCAGCAGCCACAGGGAACCTGGGGCCAACGTCCTGACTTTC,CASSHREPGANVLTF
TRBJ2-7,TRBV5-1,.,many,TGTGCCAGCTCTGGGAACTACGAGCAGTACTTC,CASSGNYEQYF
TRBJ2-5,TRBV19,.,.,TGTGCCAGTAGGCCATCGTATCGGCGAGAGACCCAGTACTTC,CASRPSYRRETQYF
TRBJ1-5,TRBV4-1,.,.,TGCGCCAGCAGCCAATCGGAGGTTGGTAGCAATCAGCCCCAGCATTTT,CASSQSEVGSNQPQHF
TRBJ2-1,TRBV11-2,.,many,TGTGCCAGCAGCTCACTCCCCGGACAGTCCTACAATGAGCAGTTCTTC,CASSSLPGQSYNEQFF
TRBJ1-3,TRBV28,.,.,TGTGCCAGCACTTTTGGGGGACTCGGAAACACCATATATTTT,CASTFGGLGNTIYF
TRBJ2-7,TRBV11-2,.,many,TGTGCCAGCAGCTTAGAGCCGAGCTCCTACGAGCAGTACTTC,CASSLEPSSYEQYF
TRBJ1-5,TRBV9,TRBD1,.,TGTGCCAGCAGCGCCGACAGGGATGATGGGCCCCAGCATTTT,CASSADRDDGPQHF
TRBJ1-3,TRBV12-3/TRBV12-4,TRBD1,.,TGTGCCAGCAGGGTAGACAGGGCACTTTTCGGAAACACCATATATTTT,CASRVDRALFGNTIYF
TRBJ2-3,TRBV7-8,.,few,TGTGCCAGCAGCTTAGAGACCGTAGCCACACCAGATACGCAGTATTTT,CASSLETVATPDTQYF
TRBJ2-2,TRBV12-3/TRBV12-4,.,few,TGTGCCAGCAGCTACGGGACTGGCGCGTTCGCCGCCCACACCGGGGAGCTGTTTTTT,CASSYGTGAFAAHTGELFF